Included here is one T cell receptor beta chain sequence, with context. The data belong to a study of blood T cell repertoires in COVID-19. On the study more broadly: T cells, B-cell-depleted T cells, or PBMCs provided the cDNA or gDNA that served as material.

Per the germline V gene, CDR1 is SEHNR and CDR2 is FQNEAQ (reference sequence). This CDR3 contains 15 residues. The junction had 5 bases not matched to a gene; V was cut back by 2 bases and J by 5 bases. Original processing notes: Amplification with reference gene primers provided the estimates of nucleated cell counts. Data came from immunoSEQ multiplex PCR; TCRdb stores just in-frame clones and leaves some out. V and J calls and clone size come straight from that table; D and trimming were deduced from the DNA. The sample lists roughly 300,000 clones; around 87% were seen once. The chain joins TRBV7-9 to TRBJ2-5; 10 nucleotides line up with TRBD2. This TCR was sampled from a woman aged 40 to 50 who had recovered from COVID-19. Sequenced input: peripheral blood. The chain's CDR3 is CASSLSSGGGETQYF. The CDR3 nucleotides are TGTGCCAGCAGCTTATCCAGCGGGGGGGGCGAGACCCAGTACTTC.